This TCR beta chain was captured by sequencing in a study of cytomegalovirus exposure and HLA in healthy donors. Study results and limitations: Earlier analysis yielded a pattern in which most TCR beta V segments were productive about 87% or about 30% of the time.

Of note for this clone: Its target is not known.

PCR used 60 Vbeta primers and 13 Jbeta primers. How the authors handled the data: Later analysis identified 80 million to 90 million unique TCR beta chains, 10 million to 12 million shared. TCRdb's table, derived via immunoSEQ multiplex PCR, lists solely in-frame clones and lacks some. V, J and clone size are those of that table, while D and trimming were read from the DNA. The sample shows about 210,000 clones, more than 75% of them seen only once. Germline V gene sequence: CDR1 LNHDA, CDR2 SQIVND (reference sequence). Trimming cost V 3 bases and J 0 bases, with 9 bases left between them. CDR3 length: 15 residues.

This TCR was recovered from a man between 40 and 49 years old in good health and CMV-seropositive. The sample was PBMCs. The rearrangement uses TRBV19 and TRBJ1-5, with D tentatively TRBD1 (6 bases). The CDR3 protein is CASSMTGRSNQPQHF. The DNA of the CDR3 is TGTGCCAGTAGTATGACAGGCCGTAGCAATCAGCCCCAGCATTTT.